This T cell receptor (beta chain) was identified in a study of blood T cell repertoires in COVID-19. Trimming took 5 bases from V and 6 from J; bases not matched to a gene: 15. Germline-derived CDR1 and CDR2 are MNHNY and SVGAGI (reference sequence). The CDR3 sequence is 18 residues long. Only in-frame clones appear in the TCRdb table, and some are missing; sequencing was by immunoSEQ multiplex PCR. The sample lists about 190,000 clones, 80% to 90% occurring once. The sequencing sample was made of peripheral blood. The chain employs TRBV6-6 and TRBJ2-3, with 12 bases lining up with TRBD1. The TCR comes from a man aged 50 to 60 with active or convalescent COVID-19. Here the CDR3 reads CASSPQAPGTGGADTQYF. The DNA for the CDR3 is TGTGCCAGCAGTCCCCAAGCCCCCGGGACAGGGGGCGCGGATACGCAGTATTTT.